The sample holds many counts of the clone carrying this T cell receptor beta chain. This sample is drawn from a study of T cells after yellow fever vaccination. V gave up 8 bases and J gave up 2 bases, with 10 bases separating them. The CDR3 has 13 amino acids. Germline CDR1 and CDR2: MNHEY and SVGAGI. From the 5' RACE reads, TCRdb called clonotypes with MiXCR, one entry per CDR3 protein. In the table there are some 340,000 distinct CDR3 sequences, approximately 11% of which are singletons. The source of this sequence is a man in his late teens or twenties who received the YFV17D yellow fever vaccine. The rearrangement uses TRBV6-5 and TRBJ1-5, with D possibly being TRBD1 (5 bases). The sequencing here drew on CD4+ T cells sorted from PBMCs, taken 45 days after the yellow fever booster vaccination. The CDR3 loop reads CASQQGGNQPQHF. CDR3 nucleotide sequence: TGTGCCAGCCAGCAGGGAGGCAATCAGCCCCAGCATTTT.